The T cell receptor beta chain described here comes from a study of T cells in women clearing cervical HPV infection. TCRdb's table, derived via immunoSEQ multiplex PCR, lists solely in-frame clones and lacks some. The sample has roughly 42,000 clones; the top ten hold 0.95% to 1.5%. The receptor was isolated from a woman between 18 and 69 years old with a cervical HPV16 infection that either progressed to CIN3+ or cleared (not recorded which). The sequenced sample was blood buffy coat.

The CDR3 sequence is CASRMTGTGGNEQYF. Incomplete CDR3 DNA: TGTGCCAGCAGGATGACCGGGACAGGGGGGAACGAG. V and J are TRBV5-5 and TRBJ2-7; 11 bases are a match to TRBD1. The CDR3 end is not reached by the read, which stops 3 residues before it; the germline J gene fills it in. Germline CDR1 reads SGHKS; CDR2 reads YYEKEE (reference sequence). The junction had 9 bases not matched to a gene; V was cut back by 5 bases and J by 5 bases. The CDR3 length is 15 residues.